The rows below give T cell receptor beta chains drawn from one sample of a study of T cells in Graves' hyperthyroidism and ophthalmopathy. TCRdb called the multiplex PCR reads again in MiXCR, with one record for every CDR3 protein. The sample holds some 600,000 distinct CDR3 sequences, around 13% seen once. Sequenced material: blood. These receptors were collected from a woman aged 30 to 39 with Graves' hyperthyroidism that later progressed to Graves' ophthalmopathy. CDR3s include the opening cysteine and the closing phenylalanine or tryptophan. The order of the fields is CDR3 protein, CDR3 DNA, D gene, J gene, clone size, V gene. A D gene is named only where the DNA matches it firmly. Size is stated for part of the rows, as once, few or many counts, or as a class when the clone is expanded.

CDR3: CASTSGTVQYEQYF
DNA: TGTGCCAGCACCTCCGGGACAGTTCAATACGAGCAGTACTTC
D: TRBD1
J: TRBJ2-7
size: NA
V: TRBV7-9

CDR3: CASSEVNWGRWAEAFF
DNA: TGTGCCAGCAGTGAAGTGAACTGGGGTAGGTGGGCTGAAGCTTTCTTT
D: NA
J: TRBJ1-1
size: many
V: TRBV6-1

CDR3: CASSERDTGDTQYF
DNA: TGTGCCAGCAGTGAGCGCGACACAGGAGATACGCAGTATTTT
D: NA
J: TRBJ2-3
size: few
V: TRBV6-4

CDR3: CSARDGLVYEQYF
DNA: TGCAGTGCTAGAGACGGACTAGTCTACGAGCAGTACTTC
D: TRBD2
J: TRBJ2-7
size: many
V: TRBV20-1

CDR3: CASSWGGGYTF
DNA: TGTGCCAGCAGCTGGGGTGGAGGCTACACCTTC
D: NA
J: TRBJ1-2
size: many
V: TRBV5-6

CDR3: CASSLGDWAGETF
DNA: TGTGCCAGCAGCTTAGGGGACTGGGCCGGGGAAACCTTC
D: NA
J: TRBJ1-2
size: few
V: TRBV7-2

CDR3: CASSTHQGPQHF
DNA: TGTGCCAGCAGTACTCACCAGGGGCCCCAGCATTTT
D: NA
J: TRBJ1-5
size: NA
V: TRBV6-5

CDR3: CASSKDGSGANVLTF
DNA: TGTGCCAGCAGCAAGGACGGCTCTGGGGCCAACGTCCTGACTTTC
D: NA
J: TRBJ2-6
size: many
V: TRBV7-9

CDR3: CSARDPSGPSTDTQYF
DNA: TGCAGTGCTAGAGACCCTAGCGGGCCTAGCACAGATACGCAGTATTTT
D: TRBD2
J: TRBJ2-3
size: NA
V: TRBV20-1

CDR3: CASSRRINQPQHF
DNA: TGTGCCAGCAGCCGACGGATCAATCAGCCCCAGCATTTT
D: NA
J: TRBJ1-5
size: many
V: TRBV12-3/TRBV12-4

CDR3: CASSLQLAPGELFF
DNA: TGTGCCAGCAGCTTACAACTAGCGCCGGGGGAGCTGTTTTTT
D: TRBD2
J: TRBJ2-2
size: NA
V: TRBV11-2

CDR3: CASSQTIGAPLHF
DNA: TGTGCCAGCAGCCAAACGATCGGGGCGCCCCTCCACTTT
D: NA
J: TRBJ1-6
size: NA
V: TRBV5-6

CDR3: CASSDLGASTEAFF
DNA: TGTGCCAGCAGCGATTTAGGGGCGAGCACTGAAGCTTTCTTT
D: NA
J: TRBJ1-1
size: NA
V: TRBV7-3

CDR3: CSASMWDRATYEQYF
DNA: TGCAGTGCCTCAATGTGGGACAGGGCGACTTACGAGCAGTACTTC
D: TRBD1
J: TRBJ2-7
size: NA
V: TRBV20-1

CDR3: CAWSVGAGHQPQHF
DNA: TGTGCCTGGAGTGTTGGGGCGGGGCATCAGCCCCAGCATTTT
D: NA
J: TRBJ1-5
size: NA
V: TRBV30

CDR3: CASSSGRVGNTDTQYF
DNA: TGTGCCAGCAGTTCCGGGAGAGTGGGGAACACAGATACGCAGTATTTT
D: NA
J: TRBJ2-3
size: many
V: TRBV27

CDR3: CASSQVATSGGGYEQFF
DNA: TGTGCCAGCAGCCAAGTTGCTACTAGCGGGGGGGGTTATGAGCAGTTCTTC
D: TRBD2
J: TRBJ2-1
size: many
V: TRBV3-1

CDR3: CASSESPTGREGYTF
DNA: TGTGCCAGCAGTGAATCCCCAACAGGACGTGAGGGCTACACCTTC
D: NA
J: TRBJ1-2
size: NA
V: TRBV6-1

CDR3: CASYDRLNQPQHF
DNA: TGTGCCTCGTACGACAGGCTGAATCAGCCCCAGCATTTT
D: NA
J: TRBJ1-5
size: many
V: TRBV6-1